Listed here are 24 T cell receptor beta chains from one sample, sequenced in a study of T and B cells in COVID-19 patients. From blood, roughly 220-550 ng of genomic DNA served as TRB template. Multiplex PCR with BIOMED2 TRB-A/B primer pools amplified TRB rearrangements. TCRdb redid the calling of the multiplex PCR reads with MiXCR, one entry per CDR3 protein. The profile shows about 8,900 distinct CDR3 sequences, approximately 40% of them singletons. The sequenced material came from blood. All receptors derive from a human donor with active COVID-19.

This clonotype has a handful of counts. This sequence joins TRBV5-6 and TRBJ2-6; 10 nucleotides agree with TRBD1. The V and J ends lost 4 bases and 2 bases, in that order; junction bases with no gene match: 9. The CDR3 runs 18 residues. Germline V lookup: CDR1 SGHDT, CDR2 YYEEEE. The CDR3 DNA sequence: TGTGCCAGCAGCGCTTGGGGGACAGGGGACCCTGGGGCCAACGTCCTGACTTTC. Encoded protein: CASSAWGTGDPGANVLTF.

This clonotype turned up a few times. The chain carries TRBV11-3 and TRBJ2-5; no clear D gene. Germline V gene lookup returns CDR1 SGHNT and CDR2 YENEEA. This CDR3 contains 14 residues. V was clipped by 5 bases and J by 4 bases, with 14 bases between them. The CDR3 sequence: CASSTRKDGETQYF. The CDR3 nucleotides read TGTGCCAGCAGCACCAGGAAGGACGGAGAGACCCAGTACTTC.

This clonotype came up a few times. V gene TRBV7-9 combines with J gene TRBJ2-7; D is ambiguous. In germline, CDR1 is SEHNR, CDR2 FQNEAQ (reference sequence). This CDR3 region has 12 residues. V lost 5 bases to trimming and J lost 0 bases, with 5 bases between them. In DNA form, the CDR3 reads TGTGCCAGCAGCCCTGCCTCCTACGAGCAGTACTTC. It specifies CASSPASYEQYF.

This clonotype was detected once. The CDR3 spells CSGERRPTGPAETSYNEQFF. The CDR3 DNA reads as TGCAGCGGGGAACGCCGACCGACCGGACCGGCGGAGACAAGCTACAATGAGCAGTTCTTC. V and J are TRBV29-1 and TRBJ2-1; D gene uncertain. Trimming pared 7 bases from V and 3 bases from J, leaving 34 bases between. CDR3 length: 20 residues. CDR1 and CDR2 from the germline V gene are SQVTM and ANQGSEA.

This sequence joins TRBV5-4 and TRBJ2-1; D may correspond to TRBD1 or TRBD2 (5 bases each). From germline, CDR1 is SGHNT and CDR2 YYREEE (reference sequence). V dropped 0 bases and J dropped 8 bases, with 9 bases sitting between them. The CDR3 runs 13 residues. The CDR3 protein is CASSLAGADEQFF. CDR3 nucleotide sequence: TGTGCCAGCAGCTTGGCCGGGGCTGATGAGCAGTTCTTC.

This clonotype was detected only a few times. The chain employs TRBV30 and TRBJ2-7; 12 positions match TRBD1. The length of the CDR3 is 14 residues. Germline V CDR1 and CDR2: GTSNPN, SVGIG (reference sequence). Trimming cost V 5 bases and J 4 bases; bases outside gene matches: 6. In DNA, the CDR3 is TGTGCCTGGGCGGGACAGGGGGCTTTGTACGAGCAGTACTTC. Protein product: CAWAGQGALYEQYF. Drawing the rest from reference TRBV30 and TRBJ2-7, the complete variable domain is SQTIHQWPATLVQPVGSPLSLECTVEGTSNPNLYWYRQAAGRGLQLLFYSVGIGQISSEVPQNLSASRPQDRQFILSSKKLLLSDSGFYLCAWAGQGALYEQYFGPGTRLTVT.

J is TRBJ1-1 and V is TRBV20-1; a possible D gene is TRBD1 (5 bases). The V gene's germline CDR1 is DFQATT and CDR2 SNEGSKA (reference sequence). The length of the CDR3 is 13 residues. Trimming took 5 bases from V and 3 from J, leaving 13 bases between them. CDR3 amino acids: CSAGGGRDTEAFF. The CDR3 nucleotides read TGCAGTGCTGGGGGAGGGAGGGACACTGAAGCTTTCTTT.

This clonotype is judged medium-sized. This sequence joins TRBV30 and TRBJ2-7; D assignment may be TRBD1 or TRBD2 (5 bases each). V gave up 2 bases and J gave up 5 bases, with 10 bases separating them. From germline, CDR1 is GTSNPN and CDR2 SVGIG (reference sequence). The CDR3 consists of 12 residues. CDR3 DNA: TGTGCCTGGAGTACCGGGACCCACGAGCAGTACTTC. Translation: CAWSTGTHEQYF.

This clonotype is categorized as medium-sized. The CDR3 protein is CSVGRTKETQYF. As DNA, the CDR3 is TGCAGCGTCGGCAGAACAAAAGAGACCCAGTACTTC. The chain combines TRBV29-1 with TRBJ2-5, with no clear D. CDR1 and CDR2 from the germline V gene are SQVTM and ANQGSEA. The CDR3 is made up of 12 amino acids. The ends were cut back, 6 bases at V and 3 bases at J, with 11 bases in the middle.

This clonotype is a singleton in its sample. One end of the junction does not line up with germline, which may come from a read error. The chain couples TRBV11-2 to TRBJ1-2, with D maybe TRBD1 (6 bases). Germline CDR1 reads SGHAT; CDR2 reads FQNNGV. This CDR3 has 11 amino acids. DNA for the CDR3: TGTGCCAGCAGCTTAGTAGACAGGCCTGCTTTC. Translating it yields CASSLVDRPAF.

V usage is TRBV6-6 and J usage is TRBJ2-7; perhaps D is TRBD1 or TRBD2 (5 bases each). V lost 10 bases, J lost 2 bases, and 24 bases lay in between. CDR1 is MNHNY and CDR2 is SVGAGI in the germline V gene (reference sequence). The CDR3 sequence is 16 residues long. The CDR3: CATSYEGTGLAYEQYF. The DNA of the CDR3 is TGTGCCACCTCCTACGAGGGGACCGGGTTAGCCTACGAGCAGTACTTC.

This clonotype is medium-sized. The chain uses TRBV29-1 and TRBJ1-1, with D uncertain. Germline V lookup: CDR1 SQVTM, CDR2 ANQGSEA. V lost 4 bases to trimming and J lost 2 bases, with 11 bases between them. The CDR3 contains 13 residues. The DNA of the CDR3 is TGCAGCGTTGTTGCGGATTACAACACTGAAGCTTTCTTT. Translating gives CSVVADYNTEAFF.

This clonotype showed up just a few times. The chain is built from TRBV14 and TRBJ2-5; D is possibly TRBD1 or TRBD2 (7 bases each). V was trimmed by 7 bases and J by 5 bases, leaving 17 bases between them. CDR3 length: 14 amino acids. The germline V gene has CDR1 SGHDN and CDR2 FVKESK. The CDR3 nucleotides are TGTGCCAGCACCCGGGGAGGGGGCTGGGAGACCCAGTACTTC. Its protein product is CASTRGGGWETQYF.

The genes are TRBV30 and TRBJ2-5; no reliable D call. The germline V and J ends were trimmed by 0 bases and 6 bases, with 8 bases remaining between them. The CDR3 contains 12 residues. The germline CDR1 and CDR2 sequences are GTSNPN and SVGIG (reference sequence). The CDR3 protein is CAWSVKVQTQYF. Written as DNA, the CDR3 is TGTGCCTGGAGTGTCAAGGTTCAGACCCAGTACTTC.

In this sample, this clonotype is medium-sized (0.01 to 0.1%). This chain links TRBV12-3 or TRBV12-4 with TRBJ2-2; no firm D call. This CDR3 has 14 residues. The ends were cut back, 8 bases at V and 7 bases at J, with 17 bases in the middle. DNA of the CDR3: TGTGCCAGCGTGGGTTGGCTAGATGGCGGGGAGCTGTTTTTT. Its translation is CASVGWLDGGELFF.

The chain links TRBV5-6 to TRBJ2-3, with no clear D. Germline V gene data show CDR1 as SGHDT and CDR2 as YYEEEE. V lost 5 bases and J lost 0, with 13 bases in between. This CDR3 is 15 amino acids long. CDR3 sequence: CASSSWRRSTDTQYF. CDR3 DNA: TGTGCCAGCAGTTCCTGGAGACGAAGCACAGATACGCAGTATTTT.

This clonotype was counted between two and nine times. This chain uses TRBV13 with TRBJ2-1; the match to TRBD2 covers 10 bases. This CDR3 is built from 15 residues. CDR1 is PRHDT and CDR2 is FYEKMQ in the germline V gene (reference sequence). The V segment lost 5 bases and the J segment 5 bases; nucleotides outside the gene matches: 6. For the CDR3, the DNA is TGTGCCAGCAGCCTTTGGACTAGCGGAAACAATGAGCAGTTCTTC. This codes for CASSLWTSGNNEQFF.

The chain recombines TRBV12-5 with TRBJ2-1; tentative D call: TRBD2 (5 bases). Trimming took off 5 bases at V and 0 bases at J, with 17 bases between the two ends. Germline CDR1 and CDR2: LGHNT and FRNRAP. This CDR3 has 17 amino acids. CDR3 nucleotides: TGTGCTAGTGGTCTATGGGCTAGCTCGAGCTCCTACAATGAGCAGTTCTTC. Encoded protein: CASGLWASSSSYNEQFF.

This rearrangement joins TRBV6-1 to TRBJ1-1, with 8 positions matching TRBD1. CDR3 size: 15 residues. With V trimmed by 1 base and J by 4 bases, 5 bases remained unmatched. Germline V CDR1 and CDR2: MNHNS, SASEGT. CDR3 DNA: TGTGCCAGCAGTGAAGGTTACAGGGGGGTCACTGAAGCTTTCTTT. The encoded protein is CASSEGYRGVTEAFF.

This clonotype has just a few counts. The J gene is TRBJ1-1, the V gene TRBV19, with a tentative D call TRBD1 (5 bases). Germline CDR1 reads LNHDA; CDR2 reads SQIVND (reference sequence). CDR3 length: 14 residues. The V end was cut by 9 bases, the J end by 6 bases, with 20 bases between. Written as DNA, the CDR3 is TGTGCCAGCAGCTGGGGCGGGGTAAAGGCTGAAGCTTTCTTT. Protein: CASSWGGVKAEAFF.

The V gene is TRBV19, the J gene TRBJ1-1; D call uncertain. This CDR3 spans 13 amino acids. Trimming left V 0 bases short and J 1 base short, with 3 bases between. Germline loops: CDR1 LNHDA, CDR2 SQIVND (reference sequence). The CDR3 region is CASSIDGNTEAFF. The CDR3 nucleotides read TGTGCCAGTAGTATAGACGGGAACACTGAAGCTTTCTTT.

V and J are TRBV12-3 or TRBV12-4 and TRBJ1-1, with D hard to call. Trimming pared 4 bases from V and 1 base from J, leaving 10 bases between. The CDR3 is made up of 14 amino acids. CDR3 bases: TGTGCCAGCAGTTACCGGGCGGGGAACACTGAAGCTTTCTTT. It specifies CASSYRAGNTEAFF.

V and J are TRBV6-6 and TRBJ2-7; D unclear. Germline CDR1 reads MNHNY; CDR2 reads SVGAGI (reference sequence). V gave up 5 bases and J gave up 5 bases, with 10 bases separating them. The CDR3 runs to 12 residues. This chain's CDR3 is CASSESRNEQYF. Written as DNA, the CDR3 is TGTGCCAGCAGTGAATCTAGAAACGAGCAGTACTTC.

This clonotype is labeled medium-sized. In DNA, the CDR3 is TGTGCCAGCCATACAGGGGGGGTGGATGGCTACACCTTC. This gives the protein CASHTGGVDGYTF. V usage is TRBV19 and J usage is TRBJ1-2, with TRBD1 matching over 8 bases. The length of the CDR3 is 13 residues. Germline V gene data show CDR1 as LNHDA and CDR2 as SQIVND (reference sequence). V shed 9 bases and J 6 bases; nucleotides not matched to a gene: 9.